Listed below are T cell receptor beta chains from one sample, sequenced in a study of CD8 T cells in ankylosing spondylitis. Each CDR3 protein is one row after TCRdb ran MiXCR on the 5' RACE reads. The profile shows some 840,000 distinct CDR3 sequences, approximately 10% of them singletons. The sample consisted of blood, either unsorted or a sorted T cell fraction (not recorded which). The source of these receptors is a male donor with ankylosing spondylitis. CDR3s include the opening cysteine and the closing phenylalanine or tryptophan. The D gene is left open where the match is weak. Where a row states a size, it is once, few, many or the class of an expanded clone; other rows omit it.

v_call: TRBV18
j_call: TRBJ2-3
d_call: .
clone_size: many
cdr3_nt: TGTGCCAGCTCACCGCTTCAGCTGGATACGCAGTATTTT
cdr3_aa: CASSPLQLDTQYF

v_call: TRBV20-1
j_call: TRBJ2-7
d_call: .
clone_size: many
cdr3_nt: TGCAGTGCCTCCCCCAGCGTGGTTAAGGGGGAGCAGTACTTC
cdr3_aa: CSASPSVVKGEQYF

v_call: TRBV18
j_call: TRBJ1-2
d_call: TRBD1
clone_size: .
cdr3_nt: TGTGCCAGCTCACCTGGTCTAGGGGACAGAGATGGCTACACCTTC
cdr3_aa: CASSPGLGDRDGYTF

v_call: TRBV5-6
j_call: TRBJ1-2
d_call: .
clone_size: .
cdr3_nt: TGTGCCAGCACCTGGGGGGCCTCCGACTATGGCTACACCTTC
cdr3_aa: CASTWGASDYGYTF

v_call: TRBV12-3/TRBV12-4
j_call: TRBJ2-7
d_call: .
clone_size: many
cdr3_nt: TGTGCCAGCAGTTTGACCCCCCAACAGGGCGAGCAGTACTTC
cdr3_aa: CASSLTPQQGEQYF

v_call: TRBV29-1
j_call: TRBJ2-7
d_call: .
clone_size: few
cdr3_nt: TGCAGCGCCACCCCAGGGAAACGAGGCGAGCAGTACTTC
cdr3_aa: CSATPGKRGEQYF

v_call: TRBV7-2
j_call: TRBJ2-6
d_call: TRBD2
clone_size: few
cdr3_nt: TGTGCCAGCAGCTTGGGGAGGGTGGTGACTTTC
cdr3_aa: CASSLGRVVTF

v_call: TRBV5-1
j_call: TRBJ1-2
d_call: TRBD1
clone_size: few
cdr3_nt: TGCGCCAGCAGCGGGGGGACAGGGTTTGGCTACACCTTC
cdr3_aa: CASSGGTGFGYTF

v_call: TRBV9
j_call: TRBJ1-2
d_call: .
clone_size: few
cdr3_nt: TGTGCCAGCAGCGTTGACAGCCTTAACTATGGCTACACCTTC
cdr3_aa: CASSVDSLNYGYTF

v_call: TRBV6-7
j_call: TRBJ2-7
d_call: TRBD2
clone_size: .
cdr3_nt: TGTGCCAGCGGACTAGCGGGAGGGTCCTACGAGCAGTACTTC
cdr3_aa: CASGLAGGSYEQYF

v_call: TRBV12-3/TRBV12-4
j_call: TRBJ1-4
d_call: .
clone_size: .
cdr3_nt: TGTGCCAGCAGTTTGGGCCGAGTGGCTAATGAAAAACTGTTTTTT
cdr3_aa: CASSLGRVANEKLFF

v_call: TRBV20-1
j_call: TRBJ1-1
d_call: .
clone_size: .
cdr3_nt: TGCAGTGCCCCTCTCGGGGGGGAGTACACTGAAGCTTTCTTT
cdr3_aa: CSAPLGGEYTEAFF

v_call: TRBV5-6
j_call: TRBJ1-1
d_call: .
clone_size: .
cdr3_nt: TGTGCCAGCAGCTTTCTGGGAAGTGGGTATCGGGACACTGAAGCTTTCTTT
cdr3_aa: CASSFLGSGYRDTEAFF

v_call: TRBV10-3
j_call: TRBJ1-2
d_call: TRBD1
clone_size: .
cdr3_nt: TGTGCCATCAGTGAGTCCGTGGGGACAGCTAACTATGGCTACACCTTC
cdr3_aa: CAISESVGTANYGYTF

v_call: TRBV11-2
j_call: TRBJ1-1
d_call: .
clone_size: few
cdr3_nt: TGTGCCAGCAGCTTAGCTCCAGGCAGGGTGGCGAACACTGAAGCTTTCTTT
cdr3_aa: CASSLAPGRVANTEAFF

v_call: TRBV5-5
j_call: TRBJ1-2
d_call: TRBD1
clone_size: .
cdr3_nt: TGTGCCAGCAGCTGGACAGGGGGCGACTATGGCTACACCTTC
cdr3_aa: CASSWTGGDYGYTF

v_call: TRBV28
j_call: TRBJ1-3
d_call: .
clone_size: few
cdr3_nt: TGTGCCAGCAGTTTGACGGGATTCTCTGGAAACACCATATATTTT
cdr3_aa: CASSLTGFSGNTIYF

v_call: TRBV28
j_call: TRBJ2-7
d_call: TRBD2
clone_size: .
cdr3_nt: TGTGCCAGCACCACTTGGGAGGGGCCTCCTTACGAGCAGTACTTC
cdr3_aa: CASTTWEGPPYEQYF

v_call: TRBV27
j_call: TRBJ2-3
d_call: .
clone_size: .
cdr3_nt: TGTGCCAGCAGTACGACCACAGATACGCAGTATTTT
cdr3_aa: CASSTTTDTQYF

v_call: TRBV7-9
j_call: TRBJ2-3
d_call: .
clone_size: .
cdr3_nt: TGTGCCAGCAGCTTATTCTTTGGGAACACAGATACGCAGTATTTT
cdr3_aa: CASSLFFGNTDTQYF

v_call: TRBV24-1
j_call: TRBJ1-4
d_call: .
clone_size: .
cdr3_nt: TGTGCCACCAGTGACCCTAGAGGGGGTGGCGAAAAACTGTTTTTT
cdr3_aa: CATSDPRGGGEKLFF

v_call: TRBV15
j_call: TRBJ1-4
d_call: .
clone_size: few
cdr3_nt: TGTGCCACCAGCGGGAGCAGGGTCTTTGAAAAACTGTTTTTT
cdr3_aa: CATSGSRVFEKLFF

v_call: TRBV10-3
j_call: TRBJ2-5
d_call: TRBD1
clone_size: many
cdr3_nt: TGTGCCATCAGTGAAGGGGGCGCGAGACAAGAGACCCAGTACTTC
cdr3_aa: CAISEGGARQETQYF

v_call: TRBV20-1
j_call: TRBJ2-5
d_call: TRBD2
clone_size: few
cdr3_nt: TGCAGTGCTCAAACTAGCGGGGGTCCAGAGACCCAGTACTTC
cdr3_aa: CSAQTSGGPETQYF

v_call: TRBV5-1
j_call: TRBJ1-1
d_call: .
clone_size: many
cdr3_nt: TGCGCCAGCAGCTGGGACGGTCCCATGAACACTGAAGCTTTCTTT
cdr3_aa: CASSWDGPMNTEAFF

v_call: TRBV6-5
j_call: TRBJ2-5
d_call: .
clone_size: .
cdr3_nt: TGTGCCAGCAGTTACCTCTTCCAAGAGACCCAGTACTTC
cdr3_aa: CASSYLFQETQYF

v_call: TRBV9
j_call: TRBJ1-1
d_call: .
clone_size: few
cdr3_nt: TGTGCCAGCAGCGTAGATTATTCAGGGAAGAACACTGAAGCTTTCTTT
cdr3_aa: CASSVDYSGKNTEAFF

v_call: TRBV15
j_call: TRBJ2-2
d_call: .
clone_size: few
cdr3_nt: TGTGCCACCAGCAGAGAGGAGGAGGGGGAGCTGTTTTTT
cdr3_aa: CATSREEEGELFF

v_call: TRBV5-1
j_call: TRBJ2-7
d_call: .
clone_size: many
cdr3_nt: TGCGCCAGCAGCTTGGGACCTCATTCCTACGAGCAGTACTTC
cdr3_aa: CASSLGPHSYEQYF

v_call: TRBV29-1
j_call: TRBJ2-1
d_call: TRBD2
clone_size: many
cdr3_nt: TGCAGCGTTGGGCGGGAGGCTGAGCAGTTCTTC
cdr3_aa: CSVGREAEQFF

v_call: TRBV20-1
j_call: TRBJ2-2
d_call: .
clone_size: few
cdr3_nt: TGCAGTGCTAATGACGCAGGGCGAGGCGGGGAGCTGTTTTTT
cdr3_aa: CSANDAGRGGELFF

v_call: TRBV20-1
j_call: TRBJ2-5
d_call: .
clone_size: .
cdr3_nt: TGCAGTGCCCTAGCAGATCCGGGTTTAGAGACCCAGTACTTC
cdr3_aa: CSALADPGLETQYF

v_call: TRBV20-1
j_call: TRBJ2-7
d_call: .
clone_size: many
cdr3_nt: TGCAGTGCTAGAGGGCCCTACGAGCAGTACTTC
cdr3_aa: CSARGPYEQYF

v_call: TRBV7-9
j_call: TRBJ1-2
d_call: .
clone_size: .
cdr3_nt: TGTGCCAGCAGCTCACAGGGTCACGCCGGCTACACCTTC
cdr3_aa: CASSSQGHAGYTF

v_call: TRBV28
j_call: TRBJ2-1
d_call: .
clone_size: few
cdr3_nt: TGTGCCAGCAGTCGCGGGACGGCCTTTTCCAGCGAGCAGTTCTTC
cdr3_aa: CASSRGTAFSSEQFF

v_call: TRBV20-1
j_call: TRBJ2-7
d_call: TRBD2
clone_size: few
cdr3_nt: TGCAGTGCCCGGACTAGCGGGAGGGATTACGAGCAGTACTTC
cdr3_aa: CSARTSGRDYEQYF

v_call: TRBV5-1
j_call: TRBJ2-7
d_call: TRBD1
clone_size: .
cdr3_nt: TGCGCCAGCACCCTACAGCAGGGGGACGAGCAGTACTTC
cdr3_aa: CASTLQQGDEQYF

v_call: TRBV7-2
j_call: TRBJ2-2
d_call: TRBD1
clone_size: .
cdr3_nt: TGTGCCAGCAGCTCGCCCTGGGACAGGCTGAACACCGGGGAGCTGTTTTTT
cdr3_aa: CASSSPWDRLNTGELFF